A single sample is the source of the 9 T cell receptor beta chains below, sequenced in a study of Ad26.COV2.S vaccination and SARS-CoV-2 variants. Indicated treatment: around 19 received Ad26.COV2.S at low or high dose, single or two shots; 5 received placebo; per-sample allocation not given. Collection of samples fell on day 63 after the first vaccine or placebo injection. The protocol was immunoSEQ multiplex PCR, while the TCRdb copy is restricted to in-frame clones and leaves out a portion. Of around 500,000 clones detected, roughly 87% appear once; the ten largest clones hold under 2%. The sample here was peripheral blood, taken in a trial of Ad26.COV2.S vaccine versus placebo. The receptors originated from a person between 18 and 60 years old who received the Ad26.COV2.S COVID-19 vaccine or a placebo.

V is TRBV6-1 and J is TRBJ1-1; D uncertain. Trimming removed 1 base from V and 1 base from J, with 10 bases in between. Germline CDR1 reads MNHNS; CDR2 reads SASEGT. The length of the CDR3 is 15 residues. CDR3 nucleotides: TGTGCCAGCAGTGAAGATTGGGGATGGAACACTGAAGCTTTCTTT. The encoded protein is CASSEDWGWNTEAFF.

This chain uses TRBV7-9 with TRBJ1-1, with 7 bases aligning to TRBD1. The CDR3 loop spans 16 amino acids. The junction had 7 bases not matched to a gene; V was cut back by 1 base and J by 2 bases. CDR1 is SEHNR and CDR2 is FQNEAQ in the germline V gene (reference sequence). CDR3 region: CASSLEGAGANTEAFF. CDR3 nucleotide sequence: TGTGCCAGCAGCTTAGAGGGGGCAGGGGCAAACACTGAAGCTTTCTTT.

Points on this clone: The same CDR3 can be traced to other DNA sequences in this sample. The V call is TRBV19, the J call TRBJ2-1, with D possibly being TRBD2 (7 bases). Per the germline V gene, CDR1 is LNHDA and CDR2 is SQIVND (reference sequence). The length of the CDR3 is 15 residues. V was shortened by 2 bases and J by 2 bases, with 10 bases between the two germline ends. The CDR3 DNA reads as TGTGCCAGTAGTATAACGGGGGGCCCCTACAATGAGCAGTTCTTC. It translates to CASSITGGPYNEQFF.

The chain employs TRBV30 and TRBJ2-7, with D possibly matching TRBD1 (6 bases). This CDR3 spans 13 amino acids. V dropped 4 bases and J dropped 3 bases, with 13 bases sitting between them. The V gene's germline CDR1 is GTSNPN and CDR2 SVGIG (reference sequence). CDR3 protein: CAWMDRSNYEQYF. As DNA, the CDR3 is TGTGCCTGGATGGACAGAAGTAACTACGAGCAGTACTTC.

The chain employs TRBV30 and TRBJ2-3; D is undetermined. V dropped 5 bases and J dropped 2 bases, with 17 bases sitting between them. This CDR3 is 15 amino acids long. The germline V gene encodes CDR1 GTSNPN and CDR2 SVGIG (reference sequence). CDR3 sequence reads: CAWGRRARITDTQYF. The CDR3 DNA reads as TGTGCCTGGGGACGACGGGCCCGCATCACAGATACGCAGTATTTT.

This clone showed up just once. Within the sample, other DNA sequences also encode this same CDR3. The genes are TRBV4-1 and TRBJ2-1, with 7 bases matching TRBD2. The CDR3 runs 15 residues. Germline loops: CDR1 MGHRA, CDR2 YSYEKL. J gave up 2 bases and V 1 base, and 2 bases lay outside the gene matches. CDR3 DNA sequence: TGCGCCAGCAGCCAAGGGGGAGGGCCCTACAATGAGCAGTTCTTC. It yields the protein CASSQGGGPYNEQFF.

The chain recombines TRBV10-3 with TRBJ2-7; a possible D gene is TRBD2 (6 bases). Per the germline V gene, CDR1 is ENHRY and CDR2 is SYGVKD. The CDR3 extends over 15 amino acids. Trimming left V 4 bases short and J 1 base short, with 14 bases between. CDR3 DNA: TGTGCCATCAGTGGGAGGGCAGGAGATTCCTACGAGCAGTACTTC. It codes for CAISGRAGDSYEQYF.

This rearrangement joins TRBV11-2 to TRBJ2-1, with TRBD2 matching 11 bases. Per germline, CDR1 SGHAT and CDR2 FQNNGV. With 1 base clipped from V and 9 bases from J, the junction kept 11 bases outside the gene matches. This CDR3 comprises 17 residues. The CDR3 is CASSLAPLLAGVGEQFF. Here the CDR3 DNA reads TGTGCCAGCAGCTTAGCCCCCTTACTAGCGGGAGTAGGTGAGCAGTTCTTC. Variable domain in full (rest from reference TRBV11-2 and TRBJ2-1): EAGVAQSPRYKIIEKRQSVAFWCNPISGHATLYWYQQILGQGPKLLIQFQNNGVVDDSQLPKDRFSAERLKGVDSTLKIQPAKLEDSAVYLCASSLAPLLAGVGEQFFGPGTRLTVL.

The V and J genes are TRBV28 and TRBJ1-6; a weak D match, TRBD1 (5 bases). Looked up from germline, CDR1 is MDHEN and CDR2 is SYDVKM. The germline V and J ends were trimmed by 6 bases and 8 bases, with 20 bases remaining between them. This CDR3 region has 16 residues. The CDR3 spells CASSQLLPGTHSPLHF. In DNA form, the CDR3 reads TGTGCCAGCAGCCAATTATTGCCAGGGACGCATTCACCCCTCCACTTT.